This T cell receptor (beta chain) was recovered during a study of tumor-infiltrating lymphocytes in primary liver carcinoma. At the level of the study: Ranging in age from 30 to 69 years, the patients were men and women.

Remarks on this clonotype: The antigen remains undetermined. The junction does not match germline at one end; this may be a read error.

Study observations and caveats: Merely about 7-25% of top clones occurred in all five tumor regions. Blood fell significantly below tumors in its top-250-clone fraction (p = 0.039).

Production of TCR beta cDNA used roughly 480 ng total RNA together with a constant-region primer. ARM-PCR was slightly modified, and three nested multiplex PCR rounds with it gave rise to the TCR beta libraries. MiXCR, run by TCRdb on the multiplex PCR reads, gives a single entry per CDR3 protein. The sample lists fewer than 90,000 distinct CDR3 sequences, around 70% seen once, with roughly a fifth in the top ten. Co-extracted RNA and DNA came from roughly 20-30 mg of unsorted bulk tissue. Surgeons resected the patients' primary liver carcinomas. This clonotype was obtained from a middle-aged man with primary liver carcinoma and hepatitis B virus infection. The sequenced sample was liver tumor tissue from sampling region 1. As to subset: tumor region T1, superior pole.

In DNA, the CDR3 is TGTGTCAGCAGTTTGGGACAGGGTGTGACCGGGGAGCTGTTTTTT. Translated: CVSSLGQGVTGELFF. The V gene is TRBV12-3 or TRBV12-4, the J gene TRBJ2-2; 9 bases are shared with TRBD1. CDR3 size: 15 residues.